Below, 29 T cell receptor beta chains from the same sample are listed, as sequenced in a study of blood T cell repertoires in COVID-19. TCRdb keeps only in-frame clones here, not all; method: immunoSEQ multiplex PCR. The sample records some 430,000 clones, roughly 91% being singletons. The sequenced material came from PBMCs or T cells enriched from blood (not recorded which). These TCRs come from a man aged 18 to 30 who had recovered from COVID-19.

The chain's CDR3 is CASSWLDSSGNTIYF. CDR3 DNA: TGTGCCAGCAGCTGGCTGGACAGCTCTGGAAACACCATATATTTT. The rearrangement links TRBV11-2 to TRBJ1-3, with D possibly matching TRBD1 (6 bases). Germline values: CDR1 SGHAT, CDR2 FQNNGV. V lost 4 bases and J 0 bases, leaving 10 bases between the germline ends. The CDR3 runs to 15 residues.

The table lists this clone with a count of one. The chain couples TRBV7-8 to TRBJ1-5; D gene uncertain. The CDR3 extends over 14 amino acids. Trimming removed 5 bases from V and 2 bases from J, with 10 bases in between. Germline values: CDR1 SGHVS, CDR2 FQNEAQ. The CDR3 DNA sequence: TGTGCCAGCAGCCCACAGAGGGGCAATCAGCCCCAGCATTTT. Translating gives CASSPQRGNQPQHF.

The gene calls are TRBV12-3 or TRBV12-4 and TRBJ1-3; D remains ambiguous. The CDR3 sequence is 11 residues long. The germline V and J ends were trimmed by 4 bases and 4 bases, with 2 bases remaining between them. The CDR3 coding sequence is TGTGCCAGCAGTTCGGGAAACACCATATATTTT. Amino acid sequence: CASSSGNTIYF.

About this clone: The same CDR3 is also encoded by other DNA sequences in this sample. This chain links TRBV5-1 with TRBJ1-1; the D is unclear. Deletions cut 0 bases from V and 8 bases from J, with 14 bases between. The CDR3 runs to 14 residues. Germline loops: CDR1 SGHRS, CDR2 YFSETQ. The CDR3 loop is CASSLGAGRTEAFF. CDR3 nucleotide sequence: TGCGCCAGCAGCTTGGGAGCGGGCAGGACGGAAGCTTTCTTT.

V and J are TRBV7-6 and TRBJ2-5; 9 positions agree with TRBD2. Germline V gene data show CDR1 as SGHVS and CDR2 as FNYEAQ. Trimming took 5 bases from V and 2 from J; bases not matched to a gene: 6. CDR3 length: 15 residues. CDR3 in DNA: TGTGCCAGCAGCCCCGTGCGGGAGGGGCAAGAGACCCAGTACTTC. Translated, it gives CASSPVREGQETQYF.

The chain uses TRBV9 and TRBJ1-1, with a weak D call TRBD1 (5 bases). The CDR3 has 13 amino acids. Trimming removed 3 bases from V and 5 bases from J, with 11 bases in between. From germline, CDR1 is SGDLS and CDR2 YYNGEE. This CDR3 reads CASSGRGVTEAFF. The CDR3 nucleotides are TGTGCCAGCAGCGGCCGGGGGGTTACTGAAGCTTTCTTT. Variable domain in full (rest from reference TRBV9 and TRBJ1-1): DSGVTQTPKHLITATGQRVTLRCSPRSGDLSVYWYQQSLDQGLQFLIQYYNGEERAKGNILERFSAQQFPDLHSELNLSSLELGDSALYFCASSGRGVTEAFFGQGTRLTVV.

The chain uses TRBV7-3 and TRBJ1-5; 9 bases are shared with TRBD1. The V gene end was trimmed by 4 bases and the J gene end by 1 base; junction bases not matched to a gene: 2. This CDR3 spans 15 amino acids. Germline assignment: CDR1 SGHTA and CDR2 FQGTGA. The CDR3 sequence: CASSSTGGSNQPQHF. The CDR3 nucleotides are TGTGCCAGCAGCTCGACAGGGGGAAGCAATCAGCCCCAGCATTTT.

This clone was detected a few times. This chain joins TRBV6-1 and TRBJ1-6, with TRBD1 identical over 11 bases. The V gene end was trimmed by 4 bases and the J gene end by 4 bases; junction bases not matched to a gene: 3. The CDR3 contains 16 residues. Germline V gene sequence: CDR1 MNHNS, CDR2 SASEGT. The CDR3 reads CASSGGTGGYNSPLHF. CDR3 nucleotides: TGTGCCAGCAGTGGGGGGACAGGGGGATATAATTCACCCCTCCACTTT.

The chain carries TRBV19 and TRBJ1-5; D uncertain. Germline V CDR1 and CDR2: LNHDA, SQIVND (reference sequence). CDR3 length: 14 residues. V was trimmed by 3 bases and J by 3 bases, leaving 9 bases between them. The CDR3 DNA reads TGTGCCAGTAGTATTATGAGGGTCAATCAGCCCCAGCATTTT. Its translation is CASSIMRVNQPQHF.

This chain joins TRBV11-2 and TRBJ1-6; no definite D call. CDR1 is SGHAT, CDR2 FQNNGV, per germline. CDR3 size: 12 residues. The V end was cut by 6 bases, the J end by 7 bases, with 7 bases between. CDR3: CASRLQNSPLHF. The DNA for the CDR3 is TGTGCCAGCAGGCTACAGAATTCACCCCTCCACTTT.

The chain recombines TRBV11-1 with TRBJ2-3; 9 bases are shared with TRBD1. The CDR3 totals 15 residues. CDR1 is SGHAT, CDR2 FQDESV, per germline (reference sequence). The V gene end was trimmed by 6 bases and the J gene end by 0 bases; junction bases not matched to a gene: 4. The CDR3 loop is CASSTGGESTDTQYF. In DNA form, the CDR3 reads TGTGCCAGCAGTACAGGGGGCGAGAGCACAGATACGCAGTATTTT. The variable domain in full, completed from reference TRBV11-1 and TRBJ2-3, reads EAEVAQSPRYKITEKSQAVAFWCDPISGHATLYWYRQILGQGPELLVQFQDESVVDDSQLPKDRFSAERLKGVDSTLKIQPAELGDSAMYLCASSTGGESTDTQYFGPGTRLTVL.

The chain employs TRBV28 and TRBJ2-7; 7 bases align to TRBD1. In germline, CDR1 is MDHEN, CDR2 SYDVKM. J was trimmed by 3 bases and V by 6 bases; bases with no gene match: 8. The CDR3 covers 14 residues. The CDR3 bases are TGTGCCAGCAGCTACCTCCCAGGGGGCTACGAGCAGTACTTC. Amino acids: CASSYLPGGYEQYF.

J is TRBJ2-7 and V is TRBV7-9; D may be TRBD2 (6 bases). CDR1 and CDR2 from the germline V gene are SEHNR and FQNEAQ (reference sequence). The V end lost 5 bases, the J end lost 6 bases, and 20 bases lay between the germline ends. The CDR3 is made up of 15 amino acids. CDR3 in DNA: TGTGCCAGCAGCCTTTCGACGGGACTTTCGGCCGAGCAGTACTTC. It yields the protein CASSLSTGLSAEQYF. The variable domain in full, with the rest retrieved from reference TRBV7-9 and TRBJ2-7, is DTGVSQNPRHKITKRGQNVTFRCDPISEHNRLYWYRQTLGQGPEFLTYFQNEAQLEKSRLLSDRFSAERPKGSFSTLEIQRTEQGDSAMYLCASSLSTGLSAEQYFGPGTRLTVT.

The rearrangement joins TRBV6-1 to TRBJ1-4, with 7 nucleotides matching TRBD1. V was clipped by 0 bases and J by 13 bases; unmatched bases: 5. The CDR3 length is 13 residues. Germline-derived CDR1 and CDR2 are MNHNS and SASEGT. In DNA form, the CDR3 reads TGTGCCAGCAGTGAAGCACCAGGGGGAGGACTGTTTTTT. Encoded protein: CASSEAPGGGLFF.

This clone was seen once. This CDR3 reads CATCQSGANVLTF. The CDR3 DNA is TGTGCCACCTGCCAGTCTGGGGCCAACGTCCTGACTTTC. This sequence joins TRBV24-1 and TRBJ2-6; D not resolved. Germline V gene lookup returns CDR1 KGHDR and CDR2 SFDVKD. Trimming pared 9 bases from V and 1 base from J, leaving 6 bases between. CDR3 length equals 13 residues.

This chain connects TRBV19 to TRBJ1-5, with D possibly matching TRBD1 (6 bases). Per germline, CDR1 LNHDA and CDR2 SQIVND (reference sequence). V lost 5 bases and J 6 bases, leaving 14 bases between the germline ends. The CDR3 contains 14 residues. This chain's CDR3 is CASSEQGLGQPQHF. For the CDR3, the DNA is TGTGCCAGTAGTGAACAGGGTTTGGGTCAGCCCCAGCATTTT.

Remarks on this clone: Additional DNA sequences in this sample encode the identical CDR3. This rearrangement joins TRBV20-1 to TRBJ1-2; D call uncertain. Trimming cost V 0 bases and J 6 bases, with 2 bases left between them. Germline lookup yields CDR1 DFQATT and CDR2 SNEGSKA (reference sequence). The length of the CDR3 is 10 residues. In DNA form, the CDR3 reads TGCAGTGCTAGAGACAATGGCTACACCTTC. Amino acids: CSARDNGYTF.

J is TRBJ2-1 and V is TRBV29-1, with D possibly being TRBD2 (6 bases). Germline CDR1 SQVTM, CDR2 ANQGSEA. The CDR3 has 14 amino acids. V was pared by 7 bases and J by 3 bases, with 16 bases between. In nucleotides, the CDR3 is TGCAGCGCCGCCCGTGCGGGATTCTACAATGAGCAGTTCTTC. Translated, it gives CSAARAGFYNEQFF.

The CDR3 here is CASSNSRGDTQYF. The CDR3 DNA sequence: TGTGCCAGCAGTAACTCGCGGGGAGATACGCAGTATTTT. This sequence joins TRBV12-3 or TRBV12-4 and TRBJ2-3, with D perhaps TRBD2 (6 bases). CDR3 length: 13 residues. V dropped 5 bases and J dropped 5 bases, with 11 bases sitting between them.

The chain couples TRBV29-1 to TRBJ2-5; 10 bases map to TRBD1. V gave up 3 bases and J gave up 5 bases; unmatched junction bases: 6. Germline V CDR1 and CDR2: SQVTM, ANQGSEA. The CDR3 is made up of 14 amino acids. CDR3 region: CSVDGDRGLETQYF. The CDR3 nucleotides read TGCAGCGTTGATGGGGACAGGGGATTGGAGACCCAGTACTTC.

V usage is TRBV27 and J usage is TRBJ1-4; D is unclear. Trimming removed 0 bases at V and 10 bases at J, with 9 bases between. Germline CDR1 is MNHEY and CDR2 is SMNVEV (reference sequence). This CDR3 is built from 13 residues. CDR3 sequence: CASSLSSRGKLFF. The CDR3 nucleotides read TGTGCCAGCAGTTTATCAAGCCGCGGAAAACTGTTTTTT.

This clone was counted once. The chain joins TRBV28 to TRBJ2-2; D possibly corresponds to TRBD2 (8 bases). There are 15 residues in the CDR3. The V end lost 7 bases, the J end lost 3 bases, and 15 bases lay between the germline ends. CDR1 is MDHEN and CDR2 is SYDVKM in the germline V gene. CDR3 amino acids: CASTPGGGHTGELFF. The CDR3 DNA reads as TGTGCCAGCACCCCGGGAGGGGGCCACACCGGGGAGCTGTTTTTT. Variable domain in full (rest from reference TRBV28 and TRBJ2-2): DVKVTQSSRYLVKRTGEKVFLECVQDMDHENMFWYRQDPGLGLRLIYFSYDVKMKEKGDIPEGYSVSREKKERFSLILESASTNQTSMYLCASTPGGGHTGELFFGEGSRLTVL.

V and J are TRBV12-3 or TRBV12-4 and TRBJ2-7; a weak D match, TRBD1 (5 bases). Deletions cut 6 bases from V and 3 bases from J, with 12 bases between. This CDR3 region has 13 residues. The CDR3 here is CASSDSDNYEQYF. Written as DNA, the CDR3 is TGTGCCAGCAGCGACAGTGACAACTACGAGCAGTACTTC.

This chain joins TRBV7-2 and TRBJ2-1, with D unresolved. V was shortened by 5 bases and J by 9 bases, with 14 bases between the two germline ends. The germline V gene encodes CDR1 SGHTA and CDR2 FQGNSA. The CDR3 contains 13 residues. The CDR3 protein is CASSARFSGEQFF. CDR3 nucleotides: TGTGCCAGCAGCGCTAGGTTTTCGGGTGAGCAGTTCTTC.

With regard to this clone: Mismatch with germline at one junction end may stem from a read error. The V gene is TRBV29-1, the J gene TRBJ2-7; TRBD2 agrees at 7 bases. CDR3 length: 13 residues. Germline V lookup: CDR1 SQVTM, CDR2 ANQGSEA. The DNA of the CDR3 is TGCAGCGCTGAAGCGACTAGCACCTACGAGCAGTACTTC. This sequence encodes CSAEATSTYEQYF.

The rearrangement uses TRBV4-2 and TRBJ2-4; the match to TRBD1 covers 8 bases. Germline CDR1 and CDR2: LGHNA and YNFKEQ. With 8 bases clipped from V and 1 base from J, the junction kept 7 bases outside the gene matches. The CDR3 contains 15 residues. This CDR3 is CASSRTGTAKNIQYF. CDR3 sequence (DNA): TGTGCCAGCTCTCGGACAGGGACGGCCAAAAACATTCAGTACTTC.

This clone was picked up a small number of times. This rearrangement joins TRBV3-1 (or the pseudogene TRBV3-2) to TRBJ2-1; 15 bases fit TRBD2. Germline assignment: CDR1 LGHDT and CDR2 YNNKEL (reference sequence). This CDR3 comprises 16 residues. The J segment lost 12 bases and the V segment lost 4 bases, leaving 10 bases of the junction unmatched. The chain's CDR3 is CASSLRTSGGGFGQFF. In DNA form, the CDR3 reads TGTGCCAGCAGCCTACGGACTAGCGGGGGGGGATTTGGGCAGTTCTTC.

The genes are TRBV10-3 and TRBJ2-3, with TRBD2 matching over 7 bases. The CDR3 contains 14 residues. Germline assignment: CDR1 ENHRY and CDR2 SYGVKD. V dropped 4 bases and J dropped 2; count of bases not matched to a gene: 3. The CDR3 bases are TGTGCCATCAGTGCGGCGGGGGTCACAGATACGCAGTATTTT. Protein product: CAISAAGVTDTQYF.

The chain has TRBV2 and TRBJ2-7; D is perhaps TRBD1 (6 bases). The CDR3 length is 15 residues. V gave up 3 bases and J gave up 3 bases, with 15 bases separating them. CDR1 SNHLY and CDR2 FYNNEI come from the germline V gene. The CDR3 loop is CASSDPQGSRYEQYF. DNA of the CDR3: TGTGCCAGCAGTGATCCCCAGGGGTCGCGCTACGAGCAGTACTTC.